Listed below are T cell receptor beta chains from one sample, sequenced in a study of T cell repertoires in aging, cancer and after chemotherapy. TCRdb re-called the multiplex PCR reads through MiXCR, storing one row per CDR3 protein. The sample has some 2,300 distinct CDR3 sequences, around 21% seen once; the top ten hold about 10%. The sequenced sample consisted of blood. The receptors here all came from a human donor in good health. The CDR3 runs from the conserved cysteine through the conserved F or W. A D gene is named only where the DNA matches it firmly. Clone size is not always given. Where it is, it says once, few, many or a class for expanded clones.

j_call d_call clone_size v_call cdr3_length cdr3_nt cdr3_aa
TRBJ1-3 . . TRBV28 16 TGTGCCAGCAGTTTAGGGCGAGGTGCTTTTGGAAACACCATATATTTT CASSLGRGAFGNTIYF
TRBJ1-1 . large TRBV29-1 12 TGCAGCGTTGCCCCAGTGAACACTGAAGCTTTCTTT CSVAPVNTEAFF
TRBJ2-7 TRBD1 medium-sized TRBV6-5 16 TGTGCCAGCAGTTACGGGACAGGGCTTTTTATGTACGAGCAGTACTTC CASSYGTGLFMYEQYF
TRBJ2-5 . . TRBV6-1 14 TGTGCCAGCAGTTACACCGGGACCCAAGAGACCCAGTACTTC CASSYTGTQETQYF
TRBJ1-2 . medium-sized TRBV5-4 15 TGTGCCACCCAGCCACGCAGGGGACGAAGCTATGGCTACACCTTC CATQPRRGRSYGYTF
TRBJ1-6 . medium-sized TRBV7-2 13 TGTGCCAGCAGCTTATGGGAGGGCTCACCCCTCCACTTT CASSLWEGSPLHF
TRBJ2-3 . . TRBV5-1 15 TGCGCCAGCAGCTTGTCAGGCGACCCACAGGGAACGCAGTATTTT CASSLSGDPQGTQYF
TRBJ1-6 . medium-sized TRBV6-5 15 TGTGCCAGCAGTTACTCGGGAAAGCATAATTCACCCCTCCACTTT CASSYSGKHNSPLHF
TRBJ1-1 . . TRBV7-2 16 TGTGCCAGCAGCCTGCGACAGGCGATTATGAACACTGAAGCTTTCTTT CASSLRQAIMNTEAFF
TRBJ1-5 . few TRBV21-1 16 TGTGCCAGCTTGAAGGCGCACAGAGTCGGCAATCAGCCCCAGCATTTT CASLKAHRVGNQPQHF
TRBJ2-1 . . TRBV29-1 14 TGCAGCGTTGATCTAGGGAAGGGTAACAATGAGCAGATCTTC CSVDLGKGNNEQIF
TRBJ2-7 TRBD1 . TRBV10-3 15 TGTGCCATCAGTGGGGGACAGGTCGGCTCCTACGAGCAGTACTTC CAISGGQVGSYEQYF
TRBJ2-7 TRBD1 medium-sized TRBV27 13 TGTGCCAGCCGAACAGGGGTAGGAGGCGAGCAGTACTTC CASRTGVGGEQYF
TRBJ2-7 . . TRBV5-1 14 TGCGCCAGCAGCTCAGGGGGGAGCTCCTACGAGCAGTACTTC CASSSGGSSYEQYF
TRBJ1-4 . medium-sized TRBV30 16 TGTGCCTGGAGGGGGAGTATAGGACAGCCGTCTGAAAAACTGTTTTTT CAWRGSIGQPSEKLFF
TRBJ1-2 . . TRBV10-3 13 TGTGCCATCAGTGAAAGCAGGGTGTATGGCTACACCTTC CAISESRVYGYTF
TRBJ2-7 . medium-sized TRBV6-2/TRBV6-3 13 TGTGCCAGCACCTTATGGGGAACCTACGAGCAGTACTTC CASTLWGTYEQYF
TRBJ2-7 TRBD2 medium-sized TRBV20-1 14 TGCAGTGCTAGACAGCGGGGGGGCGGATACGAGCAGTACTTC CSARQRGGGYEQYF
TRBJ1-4 . few TRBV7-6 14 TGTGCCAGCAGCTTAGGGGCCGTTAATGAAAAACTGTTTTTT CASSLGAVNEKLFF
TRBJ1-5 TRBD1 medium-sized TRBV6-1 14 TGTGCCAGCAGTGTGGCAGGGGGCATGCAGCCCCAGCATTTT CASSVAGGMQPQHF
TRBJ2-5 TRBD2 large TRBV19 12 TGTGCCAGCGGGGGGGCCGGTGAGACCCAGTACTTC CASGGAGETQYF
TRBJ2-5 TRBD2 medium-sized TRBV6-2/TRBV6-3 14 TGTGCCAGCAGATCCGTGGGGGGGGGAGAGACCCAGTACTTC CASRSVGGGETQYF
TRBJ2-5 . few TRBV5-1 16 TGCGCCAGCAGTGTTGGGACGGGGTCGTCCCAAGAGACCCAGTACTTC CASSVGTGSSQETQYF
TRBJ2-2 . medium-sized TRBV27 13 TGTGCCAGCAGCCCCCGACCCACCGGGGAGCTGTTTTTT CASSPRPTGELFF
TRBJ1-1 . . TRBV7-2 14 TGTGCCAGCAGCTTAGTGGGAGGGGACACTGAAGCTTTCTTT CASSLVGGDTEAFF
TRBJ2-3 . . TRBV7-2 15 TGTGCCAGCAGCTTAGGTACCGGGACCAGAGACGAGTTGGCTTTT CASSLGTGTRDELAF
TRBJ1-6 . . TRBV20-1 16 TGCAGTGCTAGAGGCACCGAGGGGGGCGGTAATTCACCCCTCCACTTT CSARGTEGGGNSPLHF
TRBJ2-1 . large TRBV6-5 15 TGTGCCAGCAGTTACCGACTAGGATTGAACAATGAGCAGTTCTTC CASSYRLGLNNEQFF
TRBJ1-1 TRBD1 medium-sized TRBV24-1 15 TGTGCCACCAGTGATTCCGGGACAGGCAGGACTGAAGCTTTCTTT CATSDSGTGRTEAFF
TRBJ2-1 TRBD2 . TRBV10-3 13 TGTGCCAGCAGTTACGGGAGGGGGGACGAGCAGTTCTTC CASSYGRGDEQFF
TRBJ2-3 . . TRBV7-2 15 TGTGCCAGCAGCTTATCAGCTGGTAGCATAAATACGCAGTATTTT CASSLSAGSINTQYF
TRBJ2-1 . medium-sized TRBV27 15 TGTGCCAGCAGGCGAACAGCTAGCGCCTACAATGAGCAGTTCTTC CASRRTASAYNEQFF